These T cell receptor beta chains were read from a single sample in a study of CD8+ T cells in alopecia areata. Sequencing was performed with immunoSEQ multiplex PCR; in TCRdb, only in-frame clones are kept and a portion is missing. This table has about 82,000 clones, about 53% appearing once. Source material: NKG2D-high CD8+ T cells sorted from blood. The receptors come from a human donor with alopecia areata. The CDR3 runs from the conserved cysteine through the conserved F or W. D genes are given only for firm matches. Size values are once, few and many counts, or a class for expanded clones, and some rows have none.

v_gene,j_gene,d_gene,abundance,CDR3aa,CDR3nt
TRBV29-1,TRBJ2-5,TRBD1,-,CSVDETGGEETQYF,TGCAGCGTCGACGAGACAGGGGGGGAAGAGACCCAGTACTTC
TRBV4-1,TRBJ2-7,-,once,CASSPRSGDEQYF,TGCGCCAGCAGCCCGCGGAGCGGAGACGAGCAGTACTTC
TRBV27,TRBJ2-3,-,-,CASSLRDTQYF,TGTGCCAGCAGTTTGAGAGATACGCAGTATTTT
TRBV29-1,TRBJ2-7,-,-,CSVDGAREDSYEQYF,TGCAGCGTTGATGGTGCCAGGGAGGACTCCTACGAGCAGTACTTC
TRBV4-1,TRBJ1-2,-,-,CASSQDRPSNNYGYTF,TGCGCCAGCAGCCAAGATCGTCCCTCTAATAACTATGGCTACACCTTC
TRBV28,TRBJ2-5,TRBD1,few,CATTGTAQETQYF,TGTGCCACCACTGGGACAGCACAAGAGACCCAGTACTTC
TRBV2,TRBJ2-5,-,-,CASSERLYPLMKTQYF,TGTGCCAGCAGTGAACGGCTCTATCCCCTCATGAAGACCCAGTACTTC
TRBV5-1,TRBJ2-3,-,-,CASSLEDPSSDTQYF,TGCGCCAGCAGCTTGGAGGACCCAAGTTCGGATACGCAGTATTTT
TRBV29-1,TRBJ2-6,-,few,CSVDTGAGANVLTF,TGCAGCGTTGATACGGGGGCTGGGGCCAACGTCCTGACTTTC
TRBV28,TRBJ1-2,TRBD1,few,CASSTIRDSYNYGYTF,TGTGCCAGCAGTACTATCCGGGACAGCTATAACTATGGCTACACCTTC
TRBV29-1,TRBJ2-3,-,few,CSVDAEYHLYF,TGCAGCGTTGATGCGGAGTATCATCTGTATTTT
TRBV5-1,TRBJ2-3,TRBD2,-,CASSLEAAGVKDTQYF,TGCGCCAGCAGCTTGGAGGCAGCGGGAGTAAAAGATACGCAGTATTTT
TRBV5-1,TRBJ2-7,-,-,CASSFDLSYEQYF,TGCGCCAGCAGCTTTGACCTATCCTACGAGCAGTACTTC
TRBV7-6,TRBJ2-1,TRBD1,-,CASSGTDNEQFF,TGTGCCAGCAGCGGGACAGACAATGAGCAGTTCTTC
TRBV6-5,TRBJ1-2,-,-,CASSSPGEDFLYGYTF,TGTGCCAGCAGTTCCCCGGGGGAGGATTTCCTTTATGGCTACACCTTC
TRBV27,TRBJ1-5,-,-,CASSFGENQPQHF,TGTGCCAGCAGTTTTGGGGAAAATCAGCCCCAGCATTTT
TRBV14,TRBJ2-3,-,-,CASSLRWPGLTFTDTQYF,TGTGCCAGCAGCCTACGGTGGCCGGGACTCACTTTCACAGATACGCAGTATTTT
TRBV2,TRBJ1-1,-,once,CASKGNTEAFF,TGTGCCAGCAAGGGGAACACTGAAGCTTTCTTT
TRBV4-1,TRBJ1-4,-,-,CASSQADGEMDEKLFF,TGCGCCAGCAGCCAAGCCGATGGGGAAATGGATGAAAAACTGTTTTTT
TRBV27,TRBJ2-7,-,-,CASSLAGGYEQYF,TGTGCCAGCAGTTTGGCAGGGGGGTACGAGCAGTACTTC
TRBV29-1,TRBJ2-1,-,once,CSVDLDRPNNEQFF,TGCAGCGTCGACCTCGACAGGCCCAACAATGAGCAGTTCTTC
TRBV27,TRBJ2-7,-,-,CASSLAWEQYF,TGTGCCAGCAGTTTAGCTTGGGAGCAGTACTTC
TRBV28,TRBJ2-4,-,few,CASSLRDPQNIQYF,TGTGCCAGCAGTTTGCGGGACCCCCAAAACATTCAGTACTTC
TRBV4-1,TRBJ2-1,TRBD2,-,CASAGGRGHEQFF,TGCGCCAGCGCCGGCGGGAGGGGGCATGAGCAGTTCTTC
TRBV5-6,TRBJ2-7,-,-,CASSLGTVSYEQYF,TGTGCCAGCAGCTTGGGTACGGTCTCCTACGAGCAGTACTTC
TRBV27,TRBJ2-7,TRBD2,-,CASRDGGGVEQYF,TGTGCCAGCAGAGACGGCGGGGGAGTCGAGCAGTACTTC